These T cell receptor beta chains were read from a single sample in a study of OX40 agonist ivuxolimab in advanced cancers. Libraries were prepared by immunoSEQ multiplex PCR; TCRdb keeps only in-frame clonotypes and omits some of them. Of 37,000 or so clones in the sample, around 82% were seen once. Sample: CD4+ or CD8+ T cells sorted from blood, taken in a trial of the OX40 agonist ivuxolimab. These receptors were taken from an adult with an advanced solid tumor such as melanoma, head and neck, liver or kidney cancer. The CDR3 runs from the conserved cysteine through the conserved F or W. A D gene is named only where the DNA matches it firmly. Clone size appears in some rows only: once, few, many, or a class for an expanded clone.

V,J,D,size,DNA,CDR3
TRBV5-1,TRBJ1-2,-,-,TGCGCCAGCAGCTTGGCGGGCAGGGACTCGGCTGGCTACACCTTC,CASSLAGRDSAGYTF
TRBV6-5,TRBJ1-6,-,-,TGTGCCAGCAGCACGGACAGTGGGAATTCACCCCTCCACTTT,CASSTDSGNSPLHF
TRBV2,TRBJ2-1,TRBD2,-,TGTGCCAGTGGGGGGGAGACCTCGAACAATGAGCAGTTCTTC,CASGGETSNNEQFF
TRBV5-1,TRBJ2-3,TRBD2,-,TGCGCCAGCAGGACTACTAGCGGGGGCACAGATACGCAGTATTTT,CASRTTSGGTDTQYF
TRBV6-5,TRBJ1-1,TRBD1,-,TGTGCCAGCATCCGGACAGGGGGAGTGAACACTGAAGCTTTCTTT,CASIRTGGVNTEAFF
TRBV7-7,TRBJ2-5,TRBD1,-,TGTGCTAGCAGCTCCACCCCTGGACAGGAGGCGACCCAGTACTTC,CASSSTPGQEATQYF
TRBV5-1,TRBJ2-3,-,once,TGCGCCAGCAGTCCCCAACCGGGGACTAGCACAGATACGCAGTATTTT,CASSPQPGTSTDTQYF
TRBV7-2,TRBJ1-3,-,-,TGTGCCAGCAGCTCCCATGGGGCAGGGGTCGGAAACACCATATATTTT,CASSSHGAGVGNTIYF
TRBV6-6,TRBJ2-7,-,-,TGTGCCAGCAGTTACTCGATATACCGCGATAACGAGCAGTACTTC,CASSYSIYRDNEQYF
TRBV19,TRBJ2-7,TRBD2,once,TGTGCCAGTAGTCGACTAGCGGGAACTTACATCGGGTCCGAGCAGTACTTC,CASSRLAGTYIGSEQYF
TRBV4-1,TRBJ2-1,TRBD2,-,TGCGCCAGCAGCCCACCTCAGACTAGCGGGGGCCCATACAATGAGCAGTTCTTC,CASSPPQTSGGPYNEQFF
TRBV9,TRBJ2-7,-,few,TGTGCCAGCAGCGTAGTAAGGCAGGGTGGGGAGCAGTACTTC,CASSVVRQGGEQYF
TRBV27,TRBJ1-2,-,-,TGTGCCAGCAGTTTGCAAATCGGCTATTATGGCTACACCTTC,CASSLQIGYYGYTF
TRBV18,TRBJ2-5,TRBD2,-,TGTGCCAGCTCACCACCGGGGCTAGCGGGGAGAACCCAGTACTTC,CASSPPGLAGRTQYF
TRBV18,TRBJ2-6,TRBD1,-,TGTGCCAGCTCACCACGGCGGACAGGGGTGGGCTCTGGGGCCAACGTCCTGACTTTC,CASSPRRTGVGSGANVLTF
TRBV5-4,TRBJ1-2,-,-,TGTGCCAGCAGCTTTTCCGGGACGGATAACTATGGCTACACCTTC,CASSFSGTDNYGYTF
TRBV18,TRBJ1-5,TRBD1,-,TGTGCCAGCTCGACAGGGACAGGCGGGATTAGCAATCAGCCCCAGCATTTT,CASSTGTGGISNQPQHF
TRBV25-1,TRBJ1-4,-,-,TGTGCCAGCAGTTCTCCGGGTGGGCCAACTAATGAAAAACTGTTTTTT,CASSSPGGPTNEKLFF
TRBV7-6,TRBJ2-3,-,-,TGTGCCAGCAGCTTAGATCTAGCGAATACGCAGTATTTT,CASSLDLANTQYF
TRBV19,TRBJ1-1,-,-,TGTGCCAGTAGCCCCGGGCTCTATCTCACTGAAGCTTTCTTT,CASSPGLYLTEAFF
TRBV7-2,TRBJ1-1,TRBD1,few,TGTGCCAGCAGCTTCAGGGGGCGAGTAATCACTGAAGCTTTCTTT,CASSFRGRVITEAFF
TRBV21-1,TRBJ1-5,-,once,TGTGCCACTCGGGGGGACAGAATCAATCAGCCCCAGCATTTT,CATRGDRINQPQHF
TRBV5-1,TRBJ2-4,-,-,TGCGCCAGCAGCTTCAGGGGAGGGTCGAACATTCAGTACTTC,CASSFRGGSNIQYF
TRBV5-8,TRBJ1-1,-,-,TGTGCCAGCAGCCAATGGACAGCCGAAGCTTTCTTT,CASSQWTAEAFF
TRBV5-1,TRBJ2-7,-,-,TGCGCCAGCAGCTTCCAAAGCTATTCCTACGAGCAGTACTTC,CASSFQSYSYEQYF
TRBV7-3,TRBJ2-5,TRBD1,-,TGTGCCAGCAGCTTAAGGCGGCGGGACAGGCAAGAGACCCAGTACTTC,CASSLRRRDRQETQYF